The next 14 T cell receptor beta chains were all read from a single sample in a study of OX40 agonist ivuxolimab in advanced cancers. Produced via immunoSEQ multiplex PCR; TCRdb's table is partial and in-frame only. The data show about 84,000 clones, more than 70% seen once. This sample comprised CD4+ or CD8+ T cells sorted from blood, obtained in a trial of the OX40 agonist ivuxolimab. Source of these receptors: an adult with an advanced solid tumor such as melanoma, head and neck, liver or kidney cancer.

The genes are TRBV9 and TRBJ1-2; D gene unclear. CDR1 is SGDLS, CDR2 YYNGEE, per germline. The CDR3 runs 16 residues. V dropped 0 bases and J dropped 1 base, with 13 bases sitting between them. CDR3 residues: CASSVGGSGFNYGYTF. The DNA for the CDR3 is TGTGCCAGCAGCGTAGGAGGGAGCGGCTTTAACTATGGCTACACCTTC.

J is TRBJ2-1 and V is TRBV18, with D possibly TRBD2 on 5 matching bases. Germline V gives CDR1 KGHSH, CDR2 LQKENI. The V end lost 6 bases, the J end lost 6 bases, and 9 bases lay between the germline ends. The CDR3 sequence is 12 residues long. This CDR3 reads CASSQLVNEQFF. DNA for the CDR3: TGTGCCAGCTCGCAACTAGTCAATGAGCAGTTCTTC.

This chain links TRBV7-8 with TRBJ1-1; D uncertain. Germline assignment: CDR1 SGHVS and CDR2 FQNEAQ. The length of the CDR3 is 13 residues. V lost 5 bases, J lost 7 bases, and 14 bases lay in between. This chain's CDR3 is CASSPRPSFEAFF. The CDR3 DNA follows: TGTGCCAGCAGCCCCAGACCTTCCTTTGAAGCTTTCTTT.

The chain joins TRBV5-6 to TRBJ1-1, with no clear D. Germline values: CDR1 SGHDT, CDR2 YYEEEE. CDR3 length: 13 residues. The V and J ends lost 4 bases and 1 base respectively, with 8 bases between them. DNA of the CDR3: TGTGCCAGCAGCCGGGTCGGGAACACTGAAGCTTTCTTT. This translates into CASSRVGNTEAFF.

The CDR3 DNA reads as TGTGCCAGCAGTCGGACTGATGGGATTCAGTACTTC. Protein: CASSRTDGIQYF. This chain connects TRBV28 to TRBJ2-4; TRBD2 might be the D (5 bases). V was shortened by 5 bases and J by 10 bases, with 12 bases between the two germline ends. The CDR3 covers 12 residues. Germline V lookup: CDR1 MDHEN, CDR2 SYDVKM.

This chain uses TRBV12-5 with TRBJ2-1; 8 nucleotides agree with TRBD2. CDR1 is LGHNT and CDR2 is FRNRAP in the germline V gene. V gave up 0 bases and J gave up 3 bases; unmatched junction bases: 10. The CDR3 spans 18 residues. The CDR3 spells CASGLVLSAGANYNEQFF. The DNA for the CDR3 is TGTGCTAGTGGTTTGGTACTATCAGCGGGAGCTAACTACAATGAGCAGTTCTTC.

The CDR3 protein is CASTEGLAGVREQFF. The CDR3 DNA follows: TGTGCCAGCACCGAAGGGCTAGCGGGAGTCAGGGAGCAGTTCTTC. The J gene is TRBJ2-1, the V gene TRBV6-1, with 10 bases matching TRBD2. This CDR3 spans 15 amino acids. Trimming took 7 bases from V and 10 from J; bases not matched to a gene: 13. CDR1 is MNHNS, CDR2 SASEGT, per germline.

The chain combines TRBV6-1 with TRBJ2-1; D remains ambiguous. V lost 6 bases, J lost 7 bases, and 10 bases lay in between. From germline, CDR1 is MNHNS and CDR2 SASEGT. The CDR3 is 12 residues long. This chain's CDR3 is CASSPRRNEQFF. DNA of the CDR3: TGTGCCAGCAGCCCTCGAAGGAATGAGCAGTTCTTC.

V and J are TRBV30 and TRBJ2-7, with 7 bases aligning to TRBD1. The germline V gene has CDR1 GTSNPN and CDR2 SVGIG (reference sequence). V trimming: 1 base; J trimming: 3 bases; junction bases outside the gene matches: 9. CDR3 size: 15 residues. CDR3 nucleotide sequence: TGTGCCTGGAGTGCTGGACAGGTGGGCTTCTACGAGCAGTACTTC. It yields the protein CAWSAGQVGFYEQYF.

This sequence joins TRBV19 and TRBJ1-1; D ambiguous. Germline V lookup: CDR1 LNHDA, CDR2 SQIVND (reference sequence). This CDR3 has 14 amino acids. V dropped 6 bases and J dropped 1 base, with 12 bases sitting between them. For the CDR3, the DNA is TGTGCCAGTAGCCCCCAAATTCGGAACACTGAAGCTTTCTTT. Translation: CASSPQIRNTEAFF.

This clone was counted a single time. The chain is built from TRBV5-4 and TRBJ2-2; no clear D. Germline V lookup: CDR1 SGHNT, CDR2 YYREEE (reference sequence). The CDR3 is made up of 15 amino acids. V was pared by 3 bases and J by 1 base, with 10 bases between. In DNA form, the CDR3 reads TGTGCCAGCAGCTCCGAGCTGATGAACACCGGGGAGCTGTTTTTT. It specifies CASSSELMNTGELFF.

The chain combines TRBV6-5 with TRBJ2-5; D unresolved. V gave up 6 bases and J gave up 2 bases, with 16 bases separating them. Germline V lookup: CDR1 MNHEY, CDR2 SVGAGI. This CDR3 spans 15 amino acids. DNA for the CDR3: TGTGCCAGCAGCCGAGTTAATGTCGGTCAAGAGACCCAGTACTTC. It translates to CASSRVNVGQETQYF.

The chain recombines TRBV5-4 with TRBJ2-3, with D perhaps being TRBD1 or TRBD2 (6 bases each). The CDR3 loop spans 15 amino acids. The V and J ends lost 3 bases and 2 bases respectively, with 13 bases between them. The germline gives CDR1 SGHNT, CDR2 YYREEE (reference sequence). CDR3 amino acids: CASSWGALFTDTQYF. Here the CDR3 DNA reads TGTGCCAGCAGCTGGGGGGCCCTCTTCACAGATACGCAGTATTTT. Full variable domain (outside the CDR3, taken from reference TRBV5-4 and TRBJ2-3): ETGVTQSPTHLIKTRGQQVTLRCSSQSGHNTVSWYQQALGQGPQFIFQYYREEENGRGNFPPRFSGLQFPNYSSELNVNALELDDSALYLCASSWGALFTDTQYFGPGTRLTVL.

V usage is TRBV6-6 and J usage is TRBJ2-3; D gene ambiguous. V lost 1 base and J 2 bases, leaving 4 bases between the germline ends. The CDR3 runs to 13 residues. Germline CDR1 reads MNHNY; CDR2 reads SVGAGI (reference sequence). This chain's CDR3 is CASSYFNTDTQYF. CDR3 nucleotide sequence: TGTGCCAGCAGTTACTTTAACACAGATACGCAGTATTTT.